This is a list of T cell receptor beta chains from one sample in a study of T cell repertoires in cytomegalovirus infection. No cognate antigen is known for these TCRs. TCRdb analysed the reads with MiXCR anew, one entry per CDR3 protein. The sample lists some 310,000 distinct CDR3 sequences; approximately 25% were seen once. The specimen was cultured PBMCs, collected from culture after CMV antigen stimulation. The receptors derive from a human donor in good health (CMV status not recorded). Some clones in this sample may be carry-over from other donors' samples. The CDR3 runs from the conserved cysteine through the conserved F or W. The D gene is left open where the match is weak. For some rows the clone size is stated as once, few or many, or as a class when expanded; others skip it.

v_gene: TRBV5-6; j_gene: TRBJ2-2; d_gene: TRBD1; abundance: -; CDR3nt: TGTGCCAGCAGCTTGGAGGACAGGGTCGACACCGGGGAGCTGTTTTTT; CDR3aa: CASSLEDRVDTGELFF
v_gene: TRBV7-8; j_gene: TRBJ1-5; d_gene: -; abundance: -; CDR3nt: TGTGCCAGCAGCTTAGGAAGATGGGGGAGGGGACAGCCCCAGCATTTT; CDR3aa: CASSLGRWGRGQPQHF
v_gene: TRBV7-2; j_gene: TRBJ1-2; d_gene: -; abundance: many; CDR3nt: TGTGCCAGCAGCCCGACCGGAGGGTTTCAGGATGGCTACACCTTC; CDR3aa: CASSPTGGFQDGYTF
v_gene: TRBV7-2; j_gene: TRBJ2-2; d_gene: -; abundance: many; CDR3nt: TGTGCCAGCAGCCCAATCGGGCCTCACAGGGAGCTGTTTTTT; CDR3aa: CASSPIGPHRELFF
v_gene: TRBV12-3/TRBV12-4; j_gene: TRBJ2-3; d_gene: -; abundance: few; CDR3nt: TGTGCCAGCAGTTTACGCTGGCAGGGCGCCGGTACGCAGTATTTT; CDR3aa: CASSLRWQGAGTQYF
v_gene: TRBV5-5; j_gene: TRBJ2-1; d_gene: TRBD2; abundance: few; CDR3nt: TGTGCCAGCGAGACTCTAGCGGGAGTCAATGAGCAGTTCTTC; CDR3aa: CASETLAGVNEQFF
v_gene: TRBV30; j_gene: TRBJ2-2; d_gene: TRBD1; abundance: -; CDR3nt: TGTGCCTGGAGTGTTTGGACAGGGGGGACCGGGGAGCTGTTTTTT; CDR3aa: CAWSVWTGGTGELFF
v_gene: TRBV6-6; j_gene: TRBJ1-2; d_gene: -; abundance: many; CDR3nt: TGTGCCAGCAGACATGACAGAAGCAGAACATATGGCTACACCTTC; CDR3aa: CASRHDRSRTYGYTF
v_gene: TRBV6-2/TRBV6-3; j_gene: TRBJ1-5; d_gene: -; abundance: -; CDR3nt: TGTGCCAGCAATGACGGGCGGGGACTAAGCAATCAGCCCCAGCATTTT; CDR3aa: CASNDGRGLSNQPQHF
v_gene: TRBV6-2/TRBV6-3; j_gene: TRBJ2-5; d_gene: TRBD1; abundance: few; CDR3nt: TGTGCCAGCAGTTATCAGGGACAGACCCCTCTGGGAGAGACCCAGTACTTC; CDR3aa: CASSYQGQTPLGETQYF
v_gene: TRBV7-2; j_gene: TRBJ2-1; d_gene: TRBD2; abundance: many; CDR3nt: TGTGCCAGCAGCTTAGTCCTAGCGGACAATGAGCAGTTCTTC; CDR3aa: CASSLVLADNEQFF
v_gene: TRBV4-3; j_gene: TRBJ1-5; d_gene: TRBD1; abundance: -; CDR3nt: TGCGCCAGCAGCCAAACAGCAGGGGGAAGCAATCAGCCCCAGCATTTT; CDR3aa: CASSQTAGGSNQPQHF
v_gene: TRBV4-1; j_gene: TRBJ1-2; d_gene: -; abundance: -; CDR3nt: TGCGCCAGCAGCCAAGCTGGTGCTAACTATGGCTACACCTTC; CDR3aa: CASSQAGANYGYTF
v_gene: TRBV29-1; j_gene: TRBJ2-1; d_gene: -; abundance: few; CDR3nt: TGCAGCGTTGATCGGAGACTGGCGAAGGTTGAGCAGTTCTTC; CDR3aa: CSVDRRLAKVEQFF
v_gene: TRBV7-8; j_gene: TRBJ1-1; d_gene: -; abundance: many; CDR3nt: TGTGCCAGCAGCCATCTGTGGGAGACTGAAGCTTTCTTT; CDR3aa: CASSHLWETEAFF
v_gene: TRBV6-2/TRBV6-3; j_gene: TRBJ2-3; d_gene: -; abundance: once; CDR3nt: TGTGCCAGCATCCCCTCCGCCTCGCCCGGAACGCAGTATTTT; CDR3aa: CASIPSASPGTQYF
v_gene: TRBV7-2; j_gene: TRBJ1-1; d_gene: -; abundance: many; CDR3nt: TGTGCCAGCAGCCCTCTAGACAGGATCAACGAAGCTTTCTTT; CDR3aa: CASSPLDRINEAFF
v_gene: TRBV7-3; j_gene: TRBJ1-4; d_gene: -; abundance: -; CDR3nt: TGTGCCCTTAGAAAAGGGGATAATGAAAAACTGTTTTTT; CDR3aa: CALRKGDNEKLFF
v_gene: TRBV20-1; j_gene: TRBJ2-2; d_gene: -; abundance: -; CDR3nt: TGCAGTGCTAGACGCGGGTCGGTGAACACCGGGGAGCTGTTTTTT; CDR3aa: CSARRGSVNTGELFF
v_gene: TRBV11-2; j_gene: TRBJ2-1; d_gene: -; abundance: -; CDR3nt: TGTGCCAGCAGCAAAGATGCTAGGAACAATGAGCAGTTCTTC; CDR3aa: CASSKDARNNEQFF
v_gene: TRBV4-3; j_gene: TRBJ2-1; d_gene: -; abundance: few; CDR3nt: TGCGCCAGCAGCCAAGCACTGAACTCCTACAATGAGCAGTTCTTC; CDR3aa: CASSQALNSYNEQFF
v_gene: TRBV6-1; j_gene: TRBJ2-1; d_gene: -; abundance: -; CDR3nt: TGTGCCAGCAGTAGAAGACAGGATGAGCAGTTCTTC; CDR3aa: CASSRRQDEQFF
v_gene: TRBV28; j_gene: TRBJ2-3; d_gene: TRBD1; abundance: many; CDR3nt: TGTGCCAGCAGCCTTCAGGGGGCTGGGAGCGATACGCAGTATTTT; CDR3aa: CASSLQGAGSDTQYF
v_gene: TRBV7-2; j_gene: TRBJ2-2; d_gene: -; abundance: many; CDR3nt: TGTGCCAGCAGCTTAGTAACAGGGCGAACCGGGGAGCTGTTTTTT; CDR3aa: CASSLVTGRTGELFF
v_gene: TRBV28; j_gene: TRBJ1-6; d_gene: -; abundance: -; CDR3nt: TGTGCCAGCGGGGTGAAGAGCTCCTATAATTCACCCCTCCACTTT; CDR3aa: CASGVKSSYNSPLHF
v_gene: TRBV5-1; j_gene: TRBJ2-2; d_gene: TRBD1; abundance: -; CDR3nt: TGCGCCAGCAGCTTGGCCGGGACAGGCTCCGGGGAGCTGTTTTTT; CDR3aa: CASSLAGTGSGELFF
v_gene: TRBV7-8; j_gene: TRBJ1-2; d_gene: -; abundance: -; CDR3nt: TGTGCCAGCAGCCAAGAACAGGGTTACTATGGCTACACCTTC; CDR3aa: CASSQEQGYYGYTF
v_gene: TRBV7-2; j_gene: TRBJ2-6; d_gene: TRBD1; abundance: many; CDR3nt: TGTGCCAGCAGCTTTCTCGCCGGGACAGACTTGTCTGGGGCCAACGTCCTGACTTTC; CDR3aa: CASSFLAGTDLSGANVLTF
v_gene: TRBV6-2/TRBV6-3; j_gene: TRBJ2-1; d_gene: -; abundance: -; CDR3nt: TGTGCCAGCAGTTACTCGAGGATCTATGAGCAGTTCTTC; CDR3aa: CASSYSRIYEQFF
v_gene: TRBV4-1; j_gene: TRBJ2-5; d_gene: -; abundance: few; CDR3nt: TGCGCCAGCAGCCGGCAGGTCCTACAAGAGACCCAGTACTTC; CDR3aa: CASSRQVLQETQYF
v_gene: TRBV7-2; j_gene: TRBJ2-7; d_gene: TRBD1; abundance: -; CDR3nt: TGTGCCAGCAGCTTTGGGGGACAGGCGACGACCTACGAGCAGTACTTC; CDR3aa: CASSFGGQATTYEQYF
v_gene: TRBV7-2; j_gene: TRBJ2-1; d_gene: -; abundance: many; CDR3nt: TGTGCCAGCAGCCGCCCCGGGACTGAAATCACGAGCTCCTACAATGAGCAGTTCTTC; CDR3aa: CASSRPGTEITSSYNEQFF
v_gene: TRBV7-2; j_gene: TRBJ2-3; d_gene: -; abundance: -; CDR3nt: TGTGCCAGCAGCTTCACTAAAACAGATACGCAGTATTTT; CDR3aa: CASSFTKTDTQYF
v_gene: TRBV5-8; j_gene: TRBJ2-2; d_gene: TRBD2; abundance: once; CDR3nt: TGTGCCAGCAGCCCTACTAGCGGGAGAATCACCGGGGAGCTGTTTTTT; CDR3aa: CASSPTSGRITGELFF
v_gene: TRBV24-1; j_gene: TRBJ2-1; d_gene: TRBD2; abundance: few; CDR3nt: TGTGCCACCAGTGACCCTAGCGGGAGCGCCTACAATGAGCAGTTCTTC; CDR3aa: CATSDPSGSAYNEQFF
v_gene: TRBV24-1; j_gene: TRBJ2-7; d_gene: TRBD1; abundance: -; CDR3nt: TGTGCCACCAGTATACCGGGACAGACGTACGAGCAGTACTTC; CDR3aa: CATSIPGQTYEQYF